Shown below are 25 T cell receptor beta chains from a single sample sequenced in a study of shared clonotypes between healthy human individuals. TCRdb keeps only in-frame clones here, not all; method: immunoSEQ multiplex PCR. The top ten hold 0.3% of the sample, which has roughly 570,000 clones, roughly 98% seen once. Only CD45RO-negative cells positively selected for CCR7 counted as naive CD8 cells, so terminally differentiated effector memory CD45RA+ cells were excluded. Material: naive CD8+ T cells sorted from blood. The receptors here all came from a man aged 25-45 years in good health.

The chain couples TRBV7-3 to TRBJ2-3; a possible D gene is TRBD2 (7 bases). Trimming took off 2 bases at V and 5 bases at J, with 14 bases between the two ends. Germline V gene sequence: CDR1 SGHTA, CDR2 FQGTGA. CDR3 length equals 15 residues. The CDR3 coding sequence is TGTGCCAGCAGCTTATATGGGGGGGCGCAAGATACGCAGTATTTT. It encodes CASSLYGGAQDTQYF.

This chain links TRBV5-1 with TRBJ2-5; 8 nucleotides align to TRBD1. Trimming took 1 base from V and 4 from J; bases not matched to a gene: 6. CDR1 is SGHRS, CDR2 YFSETQ, per germline. This CDR3 spans 15 amino acids. CDR3 nucleotide sequence: TGCGCCAGCAGCTTGATCAGGGGGCGCTTAGAGACCCAGTACTTC. It encodes CASSLIRGRLETQYF.

The chain uses TRBV7-9 and TRBJ2-7, with D possibly TRBD1 on 5 matching bases. CDR3 length: 14 amino acids. Between the trimmed V and J ends, which lost 3 bases and 4 bases, there was a span of 13 bases. Germline CDR1 and CDR2: SEHNR and FQNEAQ (reference sequence). This CDR3 is CASSFLDISYEQYF. The CDR3 DNA follows: TGTGCCAGCAGCTTCCTGGACATTTCGTACGAGCAGTACTTC.

The chain couples TRBV7-8 to TRBJ2-2; TRBD1 or TRBD2 may be the D gene (6 bases each). V dropped 2 bases and J dropped 5 bases, with 15 bases sitting between them. This CDR3 spans 16 amino acids. Germline CDR1 is SGHVS and CDR2 is FQNEAQ. CDR3: CASSLLGGAWTGELFF. Written as DNA, the CDR3 is TGTGCCAGCAGCTTATTGGGGGGCGCTTGGACCGGGGAGCTGTTTTTT.

The V call is TRBV7-6, the J call TRBJ2-1, with D unresolved. In germline, CDR1 is SGHVS, CDR2 FNYEAQ. V was trimmed by 4 bases and J by 0 bases, leaving 10 bases between them. The CDR3 contains 15 residues. The CDR3 is CASSSGRSSYNEQFF. The CDR3 DNA follows: TGTGCCAGCAGCTCAGGACGGAGCTCCTACAATGAGCAGTTCTTC.

This chain joins TRBV5-1 and TRBJ2-1; 12 bases map to TRBD2. V lost 3 bases and J lost 7; bases outside the gene matches: 2. Germline-derived CDR1 and CDR2 are SGHRS and YFSETQ. The CDR3 sequence is 14 residues long. CDR3 residues: CASSWTSGENEQFF. The CDR3 DNA is TGCGCCAGCAGCTGGACTAGCGGGGAGAATGAGCAGTTCTTC.

This rearrangement joins TRBV5-6 to TRBJ2-7; 8 nucleotides agree with TRBD2. The trim removed 1 base at V and 2 bases at J, leaving 8 bases unmatched. The CDR3 loop spans 16 amino acids. Germline-derived CDR1 and CDR2 are SGHDT and YYEEEE. CDR3 coding DNA: TGTGCCAGCAGCTTGTTTGCGGGAGGTGCGGCCTACGAGCAGTACTTC. As protein: CASSLFAGGAAYEQYF.

This chain connects TRBV7-9 to TRBJ2-7, with 7 bases fitting TRBD1. Germline V gene sequence: CDR1 SEHNR, CDR2 FQNEAQ (reference sequence). The ends lost 5 bases at V and 3 bases at J; junction bases unmatched: 13. This CDR3 spans 16 amino acids. The CDR3 region has the DNA TGTGCCAGCAGCCACTCAACAGGGGTCGTTCGCTACGAGCAGTACTTC. Amino acid sequence: CASSHSTGVVRYEQYF. The variable domain in full, completed from reference TRBV7-9 and TRBJ2-7, reads DTGVSQNPRHKITKRGQNVTFRCDPISEHNRLYWYRQTLGQGPEFLTYFQNEAQLEKSRLLSDRFSAERPKGSFSTLEIQRTEQGDSAMYLCASSHSTGVVRYEQYFGPGTRLTVT.

V is TRBV7-3 and J is TRBJ2-1, with 9 nucleotides matching TRBD1. CDR3 length: 15 residues. After removal of 5 bases from V and 3 bases from J, the junction contained 5 bases not matched to a gene. CDR1 and CDR2 (germline): SGHTA, FQGTGA. DNA for the CDR3: TGTGCCAGCAGCCCGACAGGGGGGTTCTACAATGAGCAGTTCTTC. It yields the protein CASSPTGGFYNEQFF.

This chain links TRBV4-1 with TRBJ1-1, with D tentatively TRBD1 (5 bases). The CDR3 loop spans 16 amino acids. Germline V CDR1 and CDR2: MGHRA, YSYEKL. The V end was cut by 0 bases, the J end by 1 base, with 12 bases between. CDR3 amino acids: CASSQEPRGGNTEAFF. The CDR3 DNA follows: TGCGCCAGCAGCCAAGAGCCCCGGGGGGGGAACACTGAAGCTTTCTTT.

The CDR3 reads CSVRVNRYEQYF. CDR3 bases: TGCAGCGTTAGGGTCAACCGCTACGAGCAGTACTTC. This rearrangement joins TRBV29-1 to TRBJ2-7; D is unclear. The germline gives CDR1 SQVTM, CDR2 ANQGSEA. Deletions cut 5 bases from V and 3 bases from J, with 11 bases between. The CDR3 covers 12 residues.

The rearrangement joins TRBV9 to TRBJ2-7, with D uncertain. V was pared by 3 bases and J by 6 bases, with 10 bases between. In germline, CDR1 is SGDLS, CDR2 YYNGEE. The CDR3 runs 12 residues. CDR3 amino acids: CASSALIGEQYF. The CDR3 bases are TGTGCCAGCAGCGCCCTTATTGGCGAGCAGTACTTC.

This chain uses TRBV5-1 with TRBJ1-2; D is uncertain. Per the germline V gene, CDR1 is SGHRS and CDR2 is YFSETQ. This CDR3 has 12 amino acids. V lost 3 bases and J lost 9, with 12 bases in between. Here the CDR3 DNA reads TGCGCCAGCAGCTCCACTGGAGAAAGCTACACCTTC. Protein sequence: CASSSTGESYTF.

The genes are TRBV5-1 and TRBJ2-3, with 8 bases fitting TRBD2. From germline, CDR1 is SGHRS and CDR2 YFSETQ. J gave up 2 bases and V 4 bases, and 6 bases lay outside the gene matches. The CDR3 contains 15 residues. The CDR3 DNA reads TGCGCCAGCAGCCCCTTAGCGGGGCCCACAGATACGCAGTATTTT. It codes for CASSPLAGPTDTQYF.

CDR3 loop: CASSQPGQGSVSWDEQFF. The DNA of the CDR3 is TGTGCCAGCAGCCAGCCGGGACAGGGGAGCGTTTCGTGGGATGAGCAGTTCTTC. V usage is TRBV7-2 and J usage is TRBJ2-1, with 10 bases fitting TRBD1. There are 18 residues in the CDR3. Germline assignment: CDR1 SGHTA and CDR2 FQGNSA. V lost 5 bases to trimming and J lost 8 bases; unmatched junction nucleotides: 18.

The chain is built from TRBV5-1 and TRBJ2-2; maybe TRBD2 (6 bases). This CDR3 region has 15 residues. V was cut by 4 bases and J by 5 bases, with 15 bases left in between. The V gene's germline CDR1 is SGHRS and CDR2 YFSETQ. Here the CDR3 reads CASSPMGEETGELFF. The CDR3 DNA follows: TGCGCCAGCAGCCCAATGGGGGAGGAAACCGGGGAGCTGTTTTTT.

The V call is TRBV7-6, the J call TRBJ2-3; the D call may be TRBD1 or TRBD2 (6 bases each). This CDR3 has 15 amino acids. CDR1 is SGHVS, CDR2 FNYEAQ, per germline. Trimming left V 5 bases short and J 3 bases short, with 15 bases between. The CDR3 nucleotides are TGTGCCAGCAGCCCACTCGGGGGCTGGACAGATACGCAGTATTTT. It encodes CASSPLGGWTDTQYF.

The chain employs TRBV9 and TRBJ2-1, with D possibly being TRBD2 (6 bases). V lost 3 bases to trimming and J lost 0 bases, with 10 bases between them. The germline V gene has CDR1 SGDLS and CDR2 YYNGEE. The CDR3 totals 15 residues. The DNA for the CDR3 is TGTGCCAGCAGCGGGGCGGGAAACTCCTACAATGAGCAGTTCTTC. Translation: CASSGAGNSYNEQFF. The full variable domain, completed using reference TRBV9 and TRBJ2-1, is DSGVTQTPKHLITATGQRVTLRCSPRSGDLSVYWYQQSLDQGLQFLIQYYNGEERAKGNILERFSAQQFPDLHSELNLSSLELGDSALYFCASSGAGNSYNEQFFGPGTRLTVL.

The J gene is TRBJ2-2, the V gene TRBV7-3; 7 positions match TRBD2. The junction had 5 bases not matched to a gene; V was cut back by 8 bases and J by 5 bases. The CDR3 is made up of 13 amino acids. Germline-derived CDR1 and CDR2 are SGHTA and FQGTGA. The CDR3 coding sequence is TGTGCCAGCGCCGGGACTAAGACCGGGGAGCTGTTTTTT. This gives the protein CASAGTKTGELFF.

The chain uses TRBV5-1 and TRBJ1-1, with D perhaps matching TRBD1 (5 bases). Germline CDR1 reads SGHRS; CDR2 reads YFSETQ. There are 16 residues in the CDR3. The ends were cut back, 2 bases at V and 3 bases at J, with 17 bases in the middle. The CDR3 is CASSLAGWGSDTEAFF. CDR3 DNA: TGCGCCAGCAGCTTAGCAGGGTGGGGCTCGGACACTGAAGCTTTCTTT.

V and J are TRBV11-2 and TRBJ1-1, with D maybe TRBD1 (5 bases). The CDR3 totals 16 residues. The V and J ends lost 0 bases and 1 base respectively, with 12 bases between them. In germline, CDR1 is SGHAT, CDR2 FQNNGV. CDR3 in amino acids: CASSLDRRGWNTEAFF. In DNA, the CDR3 is TGTGCCAGCAGCTTAGATCGGAGGGGCTGGAACACTGAAGCTTTCTTT.

CDR3 sequence: CSVEGWPGTTGEQFF. Written as DNA, the CDR3 is TGCAGCGTTGAAGGATGGCCCGGGACTACCGGAGAGCAGTTCTTC. V is TRBV29-1 and J is TRBJ2-1; TRBD2 aligns across 7 bases. Germline CDR1 and CDR2: SQVTM and ANQGSEA. The CDR3 spans 15 residues. Trimming took 1 base from V and 10 from J; bases not matched to a gene: 13.

V is TRBV6-1 and J is TRBJ1-3; D remains ambiguous. CDR3 length: 15 residues. V was trimmed by 0 bases and J by 9 bases, leaving 15 bases between them. CDR1 is MNHNS, CDR2 SASEGT, per germline. The CDR3 sequence: CASSEAPGPLGTIYF. The CDR3 region has the DNA TGTGCCAGCAGTGAAGCGCCTGGACCCTTAGGCACCATATATTTT.

This clone was recorded once. Additional DNA sequences in this sample encode the identical CDR3. The chain carries TRBV27 and TRBJ2-7; 7 bases agree with TRBD1. This CDR3 contains 13 residues. Germline CDR1 reads MNHEY; CDR2 reads SMNVEV (reference sequence). The V segment lost 2 bases and the J segment 2 bases; nucleotides outside the gene matches: 0. CDR3 sequence (DNA): TGTGCCAGCAGTTTAGGGACAGCCTACGAGCAGTACTTC. It is translated as CASSLGTAYEQYF.

The V call is TRBV10-3, the J call TRBJ2-7, with a weak D call TRBD1 (6 bases). The CDR3 runs to 14 residues. V was cut by 10 bases and J by 4 bases, with 20 bases left in between. Germline CDR1 ENHRY, CDR2 SYGVKD. CDR3 sequence reads: CATNLAGASYEQYF. CDR3 DNA: TGTGCCACCAATCTCGCAGGGGCCTCATACGAGCAGTACTTC.